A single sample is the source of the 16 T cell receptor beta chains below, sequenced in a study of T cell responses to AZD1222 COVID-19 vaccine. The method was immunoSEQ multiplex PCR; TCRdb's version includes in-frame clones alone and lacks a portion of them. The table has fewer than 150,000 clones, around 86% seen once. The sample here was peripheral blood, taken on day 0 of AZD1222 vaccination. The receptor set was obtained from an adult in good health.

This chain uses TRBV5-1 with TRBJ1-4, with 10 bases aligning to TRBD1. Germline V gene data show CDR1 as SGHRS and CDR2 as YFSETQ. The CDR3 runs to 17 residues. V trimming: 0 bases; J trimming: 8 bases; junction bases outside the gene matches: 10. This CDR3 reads CASSLARTGGVEEKLFF. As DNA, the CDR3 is TGCGCCAGCAGCTTGGCCAGGACAGGGGGGGTCGAGGAAAAACTGTTTTTT. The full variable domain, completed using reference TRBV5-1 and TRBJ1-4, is KAGVTQTPRYLIKTRGQQVTLSCSPISGHRSVSWYQQTPGQGLQFLFEYFSETQRNKGNFPGRFSGRQFSNSRSEMNVSTLELGDSALYLCASSLARTGGVEEKLFFGSGTQLSVL.

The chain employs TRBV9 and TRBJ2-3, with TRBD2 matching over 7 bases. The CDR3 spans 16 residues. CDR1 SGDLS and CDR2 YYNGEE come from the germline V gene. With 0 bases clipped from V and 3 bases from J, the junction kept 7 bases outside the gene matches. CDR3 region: CASSVGSAGMTDTQYF. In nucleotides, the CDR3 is TGTGCCAGCAGCGTAGGTTCAGCGGGGATGACAGATACGCAGTATTTT.

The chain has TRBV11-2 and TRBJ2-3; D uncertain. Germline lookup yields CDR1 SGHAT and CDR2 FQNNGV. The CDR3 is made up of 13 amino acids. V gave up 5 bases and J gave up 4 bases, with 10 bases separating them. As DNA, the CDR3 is TGTGCCAGCAGCCCGGCCAAGTCAGATACGCAGTATTTT. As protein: CASSPAKSDTQYF. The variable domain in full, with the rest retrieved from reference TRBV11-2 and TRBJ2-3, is EAGVAQSPRYKIIEKRQSVAFWCNPISGHATLYWYQQILGQGPKLLIQFQNNGVVDDSQLPKDRFSAERLKGVDSTLKIQPAKLEDSAVYLCASSPAKSDTQYFGPGTRLTVL.

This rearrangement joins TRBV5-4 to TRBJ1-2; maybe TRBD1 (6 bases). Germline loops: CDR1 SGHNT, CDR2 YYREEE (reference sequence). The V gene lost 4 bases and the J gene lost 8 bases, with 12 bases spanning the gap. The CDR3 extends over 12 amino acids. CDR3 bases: TGTGCCAGCAGCACCACAGGGTTGGGCTACACCTTC. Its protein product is CASSTTGLGYTF.

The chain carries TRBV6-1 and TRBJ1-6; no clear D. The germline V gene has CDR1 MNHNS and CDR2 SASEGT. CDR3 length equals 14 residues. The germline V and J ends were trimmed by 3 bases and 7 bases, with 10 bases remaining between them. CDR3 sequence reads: CASSDRWRNSPLHF. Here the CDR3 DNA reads TGTGCCAGCAGTGACCGTTGGCGGAATTCACCCCTCCACTTT.

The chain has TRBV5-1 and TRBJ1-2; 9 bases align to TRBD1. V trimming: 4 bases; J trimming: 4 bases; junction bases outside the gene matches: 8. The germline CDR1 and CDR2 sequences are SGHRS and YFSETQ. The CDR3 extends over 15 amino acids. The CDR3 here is CASSPSTGGGYGYTF. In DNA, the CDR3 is TGCGCCAGCAGCCCAAGCACAGGGGGCGGCTATGGCTACACCTTC. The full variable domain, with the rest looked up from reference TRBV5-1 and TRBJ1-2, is KAGVTQTPRYLIKTRGQQVTLSCSPISGHRSVSWYQQTPGQGLQFLFEYFSETQRNKGNFPGRFSGRQFSNSRSEMNVSTLELGDSALYLCASSPSTGGGYGYTFGSGTRLTVV.

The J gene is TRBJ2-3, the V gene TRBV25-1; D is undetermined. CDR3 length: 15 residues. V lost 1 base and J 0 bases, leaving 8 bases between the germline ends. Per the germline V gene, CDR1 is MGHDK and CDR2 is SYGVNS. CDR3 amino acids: CASSELRSSTDTQYF. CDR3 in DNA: TGTGCCAGCAGTGAATTGCGGTCTAGCACAGATACGCAGTATTTT.

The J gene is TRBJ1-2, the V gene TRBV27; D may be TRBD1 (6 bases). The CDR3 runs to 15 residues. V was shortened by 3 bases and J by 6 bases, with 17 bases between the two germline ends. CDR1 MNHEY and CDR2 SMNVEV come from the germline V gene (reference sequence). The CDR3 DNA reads TGTGCCAGCAGTTTTGAAGGGGGAAGTCCAAATGGCTACACCTTC. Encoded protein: CASSFEGGSPNGYTF.

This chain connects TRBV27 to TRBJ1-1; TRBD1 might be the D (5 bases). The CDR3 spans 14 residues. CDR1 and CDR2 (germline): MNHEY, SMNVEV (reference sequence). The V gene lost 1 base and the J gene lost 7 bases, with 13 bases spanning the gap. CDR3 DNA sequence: TGTGCCAGCAGTTTATTGGGGGGGTCGGGTGAAGCTTTCTTT. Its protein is CASSLLGGSGEAFF.

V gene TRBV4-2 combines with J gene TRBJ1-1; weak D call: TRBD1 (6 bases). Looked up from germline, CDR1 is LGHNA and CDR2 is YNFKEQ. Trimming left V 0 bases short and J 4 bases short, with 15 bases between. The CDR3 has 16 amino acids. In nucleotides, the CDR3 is TGTGCCAGCAGCCAAGAAATCTGGGGCAGGGGCACTGAAGCTTTCTTT. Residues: CASSQEIWGRGTEAFF.

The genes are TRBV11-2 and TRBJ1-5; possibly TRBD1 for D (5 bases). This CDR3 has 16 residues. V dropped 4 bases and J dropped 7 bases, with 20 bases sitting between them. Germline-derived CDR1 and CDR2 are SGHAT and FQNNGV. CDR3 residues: CASSSAVGAPRQPQHF. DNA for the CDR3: TGTGCCAGCAGCTCAGCTGTAGGGGCCCCTCGGCAGCCCCAGCATTTT.

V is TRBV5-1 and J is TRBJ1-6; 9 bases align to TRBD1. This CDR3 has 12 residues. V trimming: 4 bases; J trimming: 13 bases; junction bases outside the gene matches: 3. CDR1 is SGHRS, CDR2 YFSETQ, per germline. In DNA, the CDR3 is TGCGCCAGCAGCCAGACAGGGGGGCCCCTCCACTTT. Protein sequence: CASSQTGGPLHF.

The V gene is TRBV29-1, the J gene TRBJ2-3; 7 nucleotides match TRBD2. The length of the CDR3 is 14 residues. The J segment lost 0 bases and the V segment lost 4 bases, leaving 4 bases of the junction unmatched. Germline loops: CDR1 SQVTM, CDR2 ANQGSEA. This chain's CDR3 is CSVVGGGSTDTQYF. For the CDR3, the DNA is TGCAGCGTTGTAGGCGGGGGTAGCACAGATACGCAGTATTTT.

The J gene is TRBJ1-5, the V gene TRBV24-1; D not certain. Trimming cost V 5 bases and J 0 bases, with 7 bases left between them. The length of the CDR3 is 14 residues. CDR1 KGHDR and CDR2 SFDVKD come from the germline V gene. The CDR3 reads CATSGKGSNQPQHF. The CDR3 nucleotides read TGTGCCACCAGTGGAAAGGGTAGCAATCAGCCCCAGCATTTT.

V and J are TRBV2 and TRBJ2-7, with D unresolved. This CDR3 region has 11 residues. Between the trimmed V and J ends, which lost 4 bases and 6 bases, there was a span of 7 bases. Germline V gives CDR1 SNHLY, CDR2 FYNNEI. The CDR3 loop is CASSVFLEQYF. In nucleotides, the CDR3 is TGTGCCAGCAGTGTCTTCCTCGAGCAGTACTTC.

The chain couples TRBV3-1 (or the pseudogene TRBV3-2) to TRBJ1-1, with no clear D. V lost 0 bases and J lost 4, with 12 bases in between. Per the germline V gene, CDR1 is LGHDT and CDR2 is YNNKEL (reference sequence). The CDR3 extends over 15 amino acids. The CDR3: CASSQEKGWGTEAFF. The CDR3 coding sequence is TGTGCCAGCAGCCAAGAGAAGGGATGGGGCACTGAAGCTTTCTTT.